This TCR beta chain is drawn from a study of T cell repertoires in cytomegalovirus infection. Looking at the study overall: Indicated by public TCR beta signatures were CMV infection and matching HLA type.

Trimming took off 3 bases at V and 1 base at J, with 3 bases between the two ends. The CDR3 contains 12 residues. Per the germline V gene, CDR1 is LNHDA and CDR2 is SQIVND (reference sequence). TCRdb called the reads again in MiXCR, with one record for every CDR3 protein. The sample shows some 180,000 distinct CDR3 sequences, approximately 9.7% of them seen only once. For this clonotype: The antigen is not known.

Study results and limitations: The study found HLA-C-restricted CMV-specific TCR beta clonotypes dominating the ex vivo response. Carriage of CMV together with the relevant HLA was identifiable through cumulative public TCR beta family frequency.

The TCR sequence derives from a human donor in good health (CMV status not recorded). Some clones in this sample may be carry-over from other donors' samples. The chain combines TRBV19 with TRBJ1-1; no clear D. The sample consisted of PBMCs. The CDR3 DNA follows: TGTGCCAGTAGTATTTGGAACACTGAAGCTTTCTTT. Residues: CASSIWNTEAFF. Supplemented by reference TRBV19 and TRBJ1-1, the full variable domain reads DGGITQSPKYLFRKEGQNVTLSCEQNLNHDAMYWYRQDPGQGLRLIYYSQIVNDFQKGDIAEGYSVSREKKESFPLTVTSAQKNPTAFYLCASSIWNTEAFFGQGTRLTVV.